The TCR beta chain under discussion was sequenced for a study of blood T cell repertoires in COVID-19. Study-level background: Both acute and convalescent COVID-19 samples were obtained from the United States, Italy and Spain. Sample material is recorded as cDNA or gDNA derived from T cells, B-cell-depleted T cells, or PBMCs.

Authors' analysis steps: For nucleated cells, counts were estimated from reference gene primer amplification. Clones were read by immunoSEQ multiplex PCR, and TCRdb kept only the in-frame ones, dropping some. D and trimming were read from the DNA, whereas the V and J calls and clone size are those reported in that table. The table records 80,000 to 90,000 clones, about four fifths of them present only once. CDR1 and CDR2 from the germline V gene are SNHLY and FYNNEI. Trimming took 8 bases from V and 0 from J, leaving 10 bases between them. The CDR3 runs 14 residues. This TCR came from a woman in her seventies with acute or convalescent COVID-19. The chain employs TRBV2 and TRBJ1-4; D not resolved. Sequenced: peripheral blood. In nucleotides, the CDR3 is TGTGCCAGCCTGAGAGAACCAACTAATGAAAAACTGTTTTTT. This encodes CASLREPTNEKLFF.